The next 10 T cell receptor beta chains were all read from a single sample in a study of cytomegalovirus exposure and HLA in healthy donors. 13 Jbeta primers and 60 Vbeta primers were used for the PCR. Some clones are missing from TCRdb's copy, which holds only in-frame ones; the method was immunoSEQ multiplex PCR. The sample yields about 93,000 clones, around 76% seen once. Sequenced: PBMCs. The receptors were gathered from a man aged 25-45 years in good health and CMV-seronegative.

The chain joins TRBV4-1 to TRBJ2-6; a possible D gene is TRBD1 (6 bases). Trimming stripped 0 bases from V and 2 bases from J, with 11 bases between. The CDR3 has 17 amino acids. Germline V gene lookup returns CDR1 MGHRA and CDR2 YSYEKL. This chain's CDR3 is CASSQDPDRAGANVLTF. In DNA, the CDR3 is TGCGCCAGCAGCCAAGATCCGGACAGAGCTGGGGCCAACGTCCTGACTTTC.

For the CDR3, the DNA is TGTGCCAGCAGTAGGCAGGGGAGCTACGAGCAGTACTTC. This codes for CASSRQGSYEQYF. The chain has TRBV27 and TRBJ2-7, with a tentative D call TRBD1 (6 bases). The CDR3 spans 13 residues. The germline V and J ends were trimmed by 5 bases and 3 bases, with 11 bases remaining between them. The V gene's germline CDR1 is MNHEY and CDR2 SMNVEV (reference sequence).

The V gene is TRBV6-6, the J gene TRBJ1-2, with D uncertain. The V and J ends lost 2 bases and 1 base respectively, with 5 bases between them. Per the germline V gene, CDR1 is MNHNY and CDR2 is SVGAGI (reference sequence). This CDR3 contains 13 residues. As DNA, the CDR3 is TGTGCCAGCAGTTACCTCCTTAACTATGGCTACACCTTC. This gives the protein CASSYLLNYGYTF.

This rearrangement joins TRBV7-9 to TRBJ2-2, with D tentatively TRBD1 (6 bases). CDR1 SEHNR and CDR2 FQNEAQ come from the germline V gene (reference sequence). This CDR3 region has 15 residues. The ends were cut back, 3 bases at V and 1 base at J, with 9 bases in the middle. The CDR3 nucleotides are TGTGCCAGCAGCTTTGTACAGGGGAACACCGGGGAGCTGTTTTTT. Translation: CASSFVQGNTGELFF.

The chain combines TRBV5-8 with TRBJ2-7, with 7 nucleotides matching TRBD1. V gave up 4 bases and J gave up 6 bases; unmatched junction bases: 13. Germline V gene data show CDR1 as SGHTS and CDR2 as YDEGEE. The CDR3 covers 15 residues. CDR3 sequence reads: CASSQSGTVGREQYV. In DNA form, the CDR3 reads TGTGCCAGCAGCCAGTCCGGGACAGTCGGCCGCGAGCAGTACGTC.

The chain employs TRBV19 and TRBJ2-1, with 13 bases fitting TRBD2. The CDR3 totals 14 residues. Germline CDR1 reads LNHDA; CDR2 reads SQIVND (reference sequence). The V and J ends lost 6 bases and 6 bases, in that order; junction bases with no gene match: 2. The CDR3 here is CASRRTSGSNEQFF. Here the CDR3 DNA reads TGTGCCAGTAGACGGACTAGCGGGAGCAATGAGCAGTTCTTC.

The chain joins TRBV19 to TRBJ2-5; no definite D call. Germline V CDR1 and CDR2: LNHDA, SQIVND (reference sequence). The V end was cut by 0 bases, the J end by 5 bases, with 4 bases between. The CDR3 contains 12 residues. The CDR3 sequence: CASSIDRETQYF. The CDR3 coding sequence is TGTGCCAGTAGTATAGATCGGGAGACCCAGTACTTC.

The V call is TRBV27, the J call TRBJ1-3; possible D gene TRBD1, 6 bases. Germline V gives CDR1 MNHEY, CDR2 SMNVEV (reference sequence). V gave up 0 bases and J gave up 4 bases, with 10 bases separating them. The CDR3 is 15 residues long. The CDR3 DNA sequence: TGTGCCAGCAGTTTATCGAGGGGGAGCGGAAACACCATATATTTT. This gives the protein CASSLSRGSGNTIYF.

The chain has TRBV21-1 and TRBJ2-3; the table names TRBD2, a call not compared with the DNA. TRBV21-1 is marked as a pseudogene. The CDR3 sequence is 9 residues long. CDR3 protein: CASTKRGYF. CDR3 nucleotides: TGTGCCAGCACAAAACGGGGGTATTTT.

The rearrangement links TRBV5-1 to TRBJ1-4; D not resolved. The V gene's germline CDR1 is SGHRS and CDR2 YFSETQ. The V gene lost 0 bases and the J gene lost 0 bases, with 6 bases spanning the gap. The CDR3 is 15 amino acids. CDR3 region: CASSLGSTTNEKLFF. DNA for the CDR3: TGCGCCAGCAGCTTGGGTTCAACAACTAATGAAAAACTGTTTTTT. Filled out from reference TRBV5-1 and TRBJ1-4, the complete variable domain reads KAGVTQTPRYLIKTRGQQVTLSCSPISGHRSVSWYQQTPGQGLQFLFEYFSETQRNKGNFPGRFSGRQFSNSRSEMNVSTLELGDSALYLCASSLGSTTNEKLFFGSGTQLSVL.